The 13 T cell receptor beta chains in this list originate from one sample, sequenced in a study of OX40 agonist ivuxolimab in advanced cancers. Sequencing used immunoSEQ multiplex PCR; TCRdb keeps in-frame clones, though not all of them. The table lists about 25,000 clones, around 85% of them singletons, with around 15% in the top ten. This specimen consisted of CD4+ or CD8+ T cells sorted from blood, obtained in a trial of the OX40 agonist ivuxolimab. The receptors come from an adult with an advanced solid tumor such as melanoma, head and neck, liver or kidney cancer.

The V gene is TRBV5-6, the J gene TRBJ1-2; the match to TRBD1 covers 8 bases. The CDR3 covers 15 residues. V dropped 3 bases and J dropped 4; count of bases not matched to a gene: 8. The germline V gene encodes CDR1 SGHDT and CDR2 YYEEEE. The CDR3, as DNA: TGTGCCAGCAGCTCCCGGGACAGGTACCTCTATGGCTACACCTTC. Amino acid sequence: CASSSRDRYLYGYTF.

DNA of the CDR3: TGTGCCAGCAGCTTAGGGCCCGCGCATGCCAGCTCTGGAAACACCATATATTTT. This gives the protein CASSLGPAHASSGNTIYF. The chain uses TRBV7-6 and TRBJ1-3, with D uncertain. V gave up 1 base and J gave up 0 bases, with 16 bases separating them. This CDR3 region has 18 residues. The germline gives CDR1 SGHVS, CDR2 FNYEAQ. Complete variable domain (other parts from reference TRBV7-6 and TRBJ1-3): GAGVSQSPRYKVTKRGQDVALRCDPISGHVSLYWYRQALGQGPEFLTYFNYEAQQDKSGLPNDRFSAERPEGSISTLTIQRTEQRDSAMYRCASSLGPAHASSGNTIYFGEGSWLTVV.

This clone was picked up a small number of times. DNA for the CDR3: TGTGCCAGCAGGGGGGGGAACACTGAAGCTTTCTTT. This codes for CASRGGNTEAFF. The chain joins TRBV6-4 to TRBJ1-1; D possibly corresponds to TRBD1 (5 bases). V lost 6 bases and J 1 base, leaving 6 bases between the germline ends. Germline assignment: CDR1 MRHNA and CDR2 SNTAGT. The CDR3 extends over 12 amino acids.

This CDR3 reads CASSLLGHYEQYF. Written as DNA, the CDR3 is TGTGCCAGCAGTCTCCTTGGGCATTACGAGCAGTACTTC. The chain links TRBV5-6 to TRBJ2-7; D uncertain. The ends were cut back, 5 bases at V and 4 bases at J, with 13 bases in the middle. The CDR3 extends over 13 amino acids. From germline, CDR1 is SGHDT and CDR2 YYEEEE.

This clone appeared a single time. The rearrangement joins TRBV7-8 to TRBJ1-1; TRBD1 might be the D (6 bases). The V end lost 2 bases, the J end lost 7 bases, and 11 bases lay between the germline ends. CDR3 length: 13 amino acids. Germline values: CDR1 SGHVS, CDR2 FQNEAQ. The CDR3 loop reads CASSLRTVDEAFF. DNA of the CDR3: TGTGCCAGCAGCTTACGGACAGTCGATGAAGCTTTCTTT.

This clone was recorded only once. The chain is built from TRBV4-1 and TRBJ1-1, with 7 bases lining up with TRBD1. Germline trimming cut 4 bases from V and 5 bases from J; bases unmatched to any gene: 7. Germline V CDR1 and CDR2: MGHRA, YSYEKL. CDR3 size: 14 residues. CDR3 in amino acids: CASSPSGGGTEAFF. The CDR3 DNA follows: TGCGCCAGCAGCCCATCAGGGGGGGGGACTGAAGCTTTCTTT.

Concerning this clone: An end of the junction differs from the germline gene, which may be a read error. V and J are TRBV7-7 and TRBJ1-1, with 10 bases lining up with TRBD1. Germline CDR1 and CDR2: SSHAT and FNYEAQ (reference sequence). The CDR3 is made up of 13 amino acids. This CDR3 is CASSAGTGDEAFF. DNA of the CDR3: TGTGCTAGCAGCGCCGGGACAGGGGATGAAGCTTTCTTT. Supplemented by reference TRBV7-7 and TRBJ1-1, the full variable domain reads GAGVSQSPRYKVTKRGQDVTLRCDPISSHATLYWYQQALGQGPEFLTYFNYEAQPDKSGLPSDRFSAERPEGSISTLTIQRTEQRDSAMYRCASSAGTGDEAFFGQGTRLTVV.

The chain recombines TRBV2 with TRBJ1-2; D unresolved. The germline gives CDR1 SNHLY, CDR2 FYNNEI. CDR3 length: 15 residues. V lost 3 bases and J lost 4, with 15 bases in between. The CDR3 protein is CASSDLGGPIYGYTF. In DNA, the CDR3 is TGTGCCAGCAGTGACTTGGGAGGCCCTATCTATGGCTACACCTTC.

The V and J genes are TRBV27 and TRBJ2-1; tentatively, D is TRBD1 (5 bases). Trimming pared 5 bases from V and 1 base from J, leaving 9 bases between. Germline loops: CDR1 MNHEY, CDR2 SMNVEV (reference sequence). The CDR3 runs to 14 residues. The CDR3 bases are TGTGCCAGCAGTCCCCAGGGTTCCTACAATGAGCAGTTCTTC. This sequence encodes CASSPQGSYNEQFF.

V gene TRBV14 combines with J gene TRBJ1-1; a possible D gene is TRBD1 (6 bases). V lost 4 bases and J lost 2, with 14 bases in between. This CDR3 comprises 15 residues. Germline V CDR1 and CDR2: SGHDN, FVKESK. This CDR3 is CASSPQRGLNTEAFF. CDR3 bases: TGTGCCAGCAGCCCCCAGCGGGGGCTCAACACTGAAGCTTTCTTT.

The chain carries TRBV10-3 and TRBJ2-1, with D perhaps TRBD2 (6 bases). Germline loops: CDR1 ENHRY, CDR2 SYGVKD. The CDR3 loop spans 13 amino acids. Trimming cost V 0 bases and J 9 bases, with 9 bases left between them. The CDR3 loop is CAISESSSGEQFF. The CDR3, as DNA: TGTGCCATCAGTGAGTCGAGTAGCGGTGAGCAGTTCTTC.

The J gene is TRBJ1-5, the V gene TRBV6-5, with D possibly TRBD1 on 5 matching bases. Per the germline V gene, CDR1 is MNHEY and CDR2 is SVGAGI. V was shortened by 0 bases and J by 4 bases, with 7 bases between the two germline ends. The CDR3 has 14 amino acids. Here the CDR3 reads CASSYSKGNQPQHF. The CDR3 DNA sequence: TGTGCCAGCAGTTACTCCAAGGGGAATCAGCCCCAGCATTTT.

This clone was picked up a small number of times. The chain recombines TRBV7-3 with TRBJ2-7; D is possibly TRBD1 or TRBD2 (6 bases each). The CDR3 totals 11 residues. Germline-derived CDR1 and CDR2 are SGHTA and FQGTGA. The V and J ends lost 8 bases and 4 bases respectively, with 9 bases between them. This CDR3 reads CASLGGYEQYF. Here the CDR3 DNA reads TGTGCCAGCCTAGGGGGGTACGAGCAGTACTTC. Complete variable domain (other parts from reference TRBV7-3 and TRBJ2-7): GAGVSQTPSNKVTEKGKYVELRCDPISGHTALYWYRQSLGQGPEFLIYFQGTGAADDSGLPNDRFFAVRPEGSVSTLKIQRTERGDSAVYLCASLGGYEQYFGPGTRLTVT.